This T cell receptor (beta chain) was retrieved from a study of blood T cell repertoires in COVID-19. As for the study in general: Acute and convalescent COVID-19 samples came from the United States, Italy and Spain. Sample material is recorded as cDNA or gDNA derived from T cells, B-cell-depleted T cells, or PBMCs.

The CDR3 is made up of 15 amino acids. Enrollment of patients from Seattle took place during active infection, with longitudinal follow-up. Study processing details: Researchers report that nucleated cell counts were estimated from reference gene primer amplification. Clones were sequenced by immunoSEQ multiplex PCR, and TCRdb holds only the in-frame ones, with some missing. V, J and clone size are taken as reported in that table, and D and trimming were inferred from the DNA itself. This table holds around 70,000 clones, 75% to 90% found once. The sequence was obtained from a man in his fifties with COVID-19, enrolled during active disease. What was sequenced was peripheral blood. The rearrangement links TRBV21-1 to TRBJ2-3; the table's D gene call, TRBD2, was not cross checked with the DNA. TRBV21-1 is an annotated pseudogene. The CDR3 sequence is CASNLTSGSRDTQYF. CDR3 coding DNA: TGTGCCAGCAACTTGACTAGCGGGAGTAGAGATACGCAGTATTTT.